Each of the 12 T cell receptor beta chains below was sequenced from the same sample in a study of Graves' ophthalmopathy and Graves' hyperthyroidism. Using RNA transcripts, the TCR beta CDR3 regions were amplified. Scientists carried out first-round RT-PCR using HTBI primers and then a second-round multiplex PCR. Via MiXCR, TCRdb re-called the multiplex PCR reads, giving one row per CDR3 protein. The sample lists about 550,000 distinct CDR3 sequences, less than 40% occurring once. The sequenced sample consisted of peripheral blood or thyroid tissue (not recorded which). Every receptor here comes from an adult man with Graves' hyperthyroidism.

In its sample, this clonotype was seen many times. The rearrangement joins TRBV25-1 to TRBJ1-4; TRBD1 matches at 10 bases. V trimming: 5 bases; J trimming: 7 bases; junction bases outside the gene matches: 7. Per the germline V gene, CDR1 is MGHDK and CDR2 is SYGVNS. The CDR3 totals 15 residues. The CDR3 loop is CASSRTGGRSEKLFF. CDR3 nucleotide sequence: TGTGCCAGCAGTCGGACAGGGGGGCGGAGTGAAAAACTGTTTTTT.

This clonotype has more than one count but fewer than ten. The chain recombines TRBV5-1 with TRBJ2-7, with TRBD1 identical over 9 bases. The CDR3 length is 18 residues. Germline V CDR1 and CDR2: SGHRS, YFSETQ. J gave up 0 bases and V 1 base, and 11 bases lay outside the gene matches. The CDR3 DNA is TGCGCCAGCAGCTTGTGGTCGGGACAGGGTCCCCTCTCCTACGAGCAGTACTTC. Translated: CASSLWSGQGPLSYEQYF.

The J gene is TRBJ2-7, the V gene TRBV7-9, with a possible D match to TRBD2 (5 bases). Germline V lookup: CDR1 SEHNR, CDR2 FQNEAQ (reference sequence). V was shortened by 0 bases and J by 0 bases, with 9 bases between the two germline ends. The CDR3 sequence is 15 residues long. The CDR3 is CASSLAARASYEQYF. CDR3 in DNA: TGTGCCAGCAGCTTAGCCGCGAGGGCCTCCTACGAGCAGTACTTC. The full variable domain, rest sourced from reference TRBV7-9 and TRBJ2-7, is DTGVSQNPRHKITKRGQNVTFRCDPISEHNRLYWYRQTLGQGPEFLTYFQNEAQLEKSRLLSDRFSAERPKGSFSTLEIQRTEQGDSAMYLCASSLAARASYEQYFGPGTRLTVT.

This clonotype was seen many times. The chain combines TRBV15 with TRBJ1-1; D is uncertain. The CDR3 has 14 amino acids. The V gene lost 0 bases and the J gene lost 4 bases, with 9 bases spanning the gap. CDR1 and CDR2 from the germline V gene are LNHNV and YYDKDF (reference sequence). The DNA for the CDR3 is TGTGCCACCAGCAGAGAGCGAGACCCCACTGAAGCTTTCTTT. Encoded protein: CATSRERDPTEAFF.

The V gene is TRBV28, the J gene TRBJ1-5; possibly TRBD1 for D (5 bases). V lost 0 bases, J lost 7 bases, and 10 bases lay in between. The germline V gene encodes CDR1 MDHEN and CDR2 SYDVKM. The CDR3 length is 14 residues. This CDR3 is CASSLWGQGQPQHF. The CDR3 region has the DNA TGTGCCAGCAGTTTATGGGGGCAAGGGCAGCCCCAGCATTTT. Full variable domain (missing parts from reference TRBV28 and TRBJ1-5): DVKVTQSSRYLVKRTGEKVFLECVQDMDHENMFWYRQDPGLGLRLIYFSYDVKMKEKGDIPEGYSVSREKKERFSLILESASTNQTSMYLCASSLWGQGQPQHFGDGTRLSIL.

CDR3 sequence (DNA): TGTGCCAGCAGCAAGACAGGGGGCTGGGGTACTGAAGCTTTCTTT. As protein: CASSKTGGWGTEAFF. The chain uses TRBV5-8 and TRBJ1-1; 10 bases fit TRBD1. CDR3 length equals 15 residues. Germline CDR1 reads SGHTS; CDR2 reads YDEGEE. The trim removed 4 bases at V and 5 bases at J, leaving 8 bases unmatched.

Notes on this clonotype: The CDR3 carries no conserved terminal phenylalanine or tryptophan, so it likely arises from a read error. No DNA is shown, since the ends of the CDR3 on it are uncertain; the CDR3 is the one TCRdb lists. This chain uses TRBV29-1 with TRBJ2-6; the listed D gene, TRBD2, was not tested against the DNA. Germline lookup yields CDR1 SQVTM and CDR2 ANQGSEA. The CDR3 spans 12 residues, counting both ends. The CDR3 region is CSVEGIGTSGSN.

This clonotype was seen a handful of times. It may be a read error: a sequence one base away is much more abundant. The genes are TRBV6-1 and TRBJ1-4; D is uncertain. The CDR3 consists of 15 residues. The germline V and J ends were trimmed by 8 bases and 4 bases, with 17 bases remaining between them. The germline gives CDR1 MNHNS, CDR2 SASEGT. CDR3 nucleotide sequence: TGTGCCAGCGGCCGTGTTTTTGGGTATAATGAAAAACTGTTTTTT. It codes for CASGRVFGYNEKLFF.

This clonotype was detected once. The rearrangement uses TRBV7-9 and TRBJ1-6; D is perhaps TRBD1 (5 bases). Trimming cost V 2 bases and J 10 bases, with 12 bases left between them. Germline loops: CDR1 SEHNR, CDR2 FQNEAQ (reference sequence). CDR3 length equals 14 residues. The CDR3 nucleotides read TGTGCCAGCAGCTTAACGGGGGAGAACTCACCCCTCCACTTT. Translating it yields CASSLTGENSPLHF.

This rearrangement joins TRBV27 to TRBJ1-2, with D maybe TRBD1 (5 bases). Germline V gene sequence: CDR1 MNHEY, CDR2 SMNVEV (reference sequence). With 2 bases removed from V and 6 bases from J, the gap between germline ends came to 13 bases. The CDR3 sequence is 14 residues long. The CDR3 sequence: CASSLIAGRHGYTF. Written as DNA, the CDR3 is TGTGCCAGCAGTTTAATAGCAGGGAGGCATGGCTACACCTTC.

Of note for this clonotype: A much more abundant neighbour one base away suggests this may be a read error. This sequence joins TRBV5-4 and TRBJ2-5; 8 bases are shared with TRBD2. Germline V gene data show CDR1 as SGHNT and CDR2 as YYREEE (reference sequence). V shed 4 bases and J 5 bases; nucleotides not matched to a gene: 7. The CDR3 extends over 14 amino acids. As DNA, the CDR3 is TGTGCCAGCAGCCGCGGACTAGCTCGGGAGACCCAGTACTTC. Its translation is CASSRGLARETQYF.

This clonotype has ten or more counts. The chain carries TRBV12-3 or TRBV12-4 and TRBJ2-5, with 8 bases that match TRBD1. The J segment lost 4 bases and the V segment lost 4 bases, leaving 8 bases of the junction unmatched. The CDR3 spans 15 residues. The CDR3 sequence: CASSYSRGPGETQYF. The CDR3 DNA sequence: TGTGCCAGCAGTTACTCCAGGGGGCCGGGAGAGACCCAGTACTTC.